Shown below are 26 T cell receptor beta chains from a single sample sequenced in a study of blood T cell repertoires in COVID-19. Sequencing was performed with immunoSEQ multiplex PCR; in TCRdb, only in-frame clones are kept and a portion is missing. This sample has 200,000 or so clones, with around 83% found just once. Material: peripheral blood. All receptors come from a woman aged 40 to 55 with acute or convalescent COVID-19.

The CDR3 DNA reads as TGTGCCAGCAGTTTGGGGCTGACAGAGCAGTTCTTC. This codes for CASSLGLTEQFF. The rearrangement uses TRBV28 and TRBJ2-1, with D perhaps TRBD1 (5 bases). Germline V gene sequence: CDR1 MDHEN, CDR2 SYDVKM. The CDR3 totals 12 residues. Trimming removed 3 bases from V and 10 bases from J, with 10 bases in between.

The V and J genes are TRBV6-2 or TRBV6-3 and TRBJ1-6; TRBD1 might be the D (6 bases). V dropped 5 bases and J dropped 7 bases, with 9 bases sitting between them. Per the germline V gene, CDR1 is MNHEY and CDR2 is SVGEGT. The CDR3 covers 13 residues. CDR3 DNA: TGTGCCAGCAGTCCGACAGGAAATTCACCCCTCCACTTT. Protein: CASSPTGNSPLHF.

The V call is TRBV24-1, the J call TRBJ2-3; TRBD2 aligns across 9 bases. Per the germline V gene, CDR1 is KGHDR and CDR2 is SFDVKD. V shed 9 bases, J shed 1 base, and the junction held 31 bases outside the gene matches. The CDR3 length is 23 residues. CDR3 sequence: CATRPPGLSLGLAFHQCTDTQYF. CDR3 nucleotide sequence: TGTGCCACCCGTCCCCCCGGCCTCAGCCTAGGACTAGCGTTCCACCAATGCACAGATACGCAGTATTTT.

This clone was found many times. The gene calls are TRBV7-8 and TRBJ2-3, with 13 bases identical to TRBD2. In germline, CDR1 is SGHVS, CDR2 FQNEAQ. The CDR3 is 17 residues long. V lost 8 bases to trimming and J lost 5 bases; unmatched junction nucleotides: 13. The CDR3 bases are TGTGCCAGCCTAGGACTAGCGGGGGACCTACGGGTAGATACGCAGTATTTT. Its translation is CASLGLAGDLRVDTQYF.

The gene calls are TRBV27 and TRBJ2-1, with 11 bases fitting TRBD2. Germline V gene data show CDR1 as MNHEY and CDR2 as SMNVEV (reference sequence). The CDR3 extends over 16 amino acids. V shed 3 bases, J shed 8 bases, and the junction held 9 bases outside the gene matches. The CDR3 sequence is CASSLGLAGGLDEQFF. The CDR3 DNA is TGTGCCAGCAGTTTGGGTCTAGCGGGAGGTCTGGATGAGCAGTTCTTC.

This chain links TRBV18 with TRBJ1-5, with D maybe TRBD1 (6 bases). This CDR3 comprises 14 residues. Between the trimmed V and J ends, which lost 3 bases and 5 bases, there was a span of 11 bases. CDR1 is KGHSH, CDR2 LQKENI, per germline. The CDR3 DNA sequence: TGTGCCAGCTCACCCGCTTCAGGGGATCAGCCCCAGCATTTT. Translating it yields CASSPASGDQPQHF.

This chain uses TRBV11-2 with TRBJ2-3; 8 nucleotides line up with TRBD2. J gave up 6 bases and V 4 bases, and 9 bases lay outside the gene matches. CDR3 size: 15 residues. Germline V CDR1 and CDR2: SGHAT, FQNNGV. The CDR3 reads CASSSVEASGDTQYF. The CDR3 DNA reads TGTGCCAGCAGCTCGGTGGAGGCTAGCGGGGATACGCAGTATTTT.

This chain uses TRBV3-1 (or the pseudogene TRBV3-2) with TRBJ2-7, with D uncertain. In germline, CDR1 is LGHDT, CDR2 YNNKEL (reference sequence). Trimming left V 1 base short and J 2 bases short, with 12 bases between. This CDR3 has 15 residues. The CDR3 coding sequence is TGTGCCAGCAGCCAAGGCCCCCCCAGGACCTACGAGCAGTACTTC. It yields the protein CASSQGPPRTYEQYF.

The chain is built from TRBV7-9 and TRBJ2-5, with TRBD2 matching over 13 bases. V shed 4 bases, J shed 5 bases, and the junction held 1 base outside the gene matches. Germline V gene lookup returns CDR1 SEHNR and CDR2 FQNEAQ (reference sequence). This CDR3 contains 14 residues. Written as DNA, the CDR3 is TGTGCCAGCAGCTGGGGACTAGCGGGGGAGACCCAGTACTTC. Its protein is CASSWGLAGETQYF.

The CDR3 protein is CASRPTRSSTDTQYF. CDR3 nucleotide sequence: TGTGCCAGCAGGCCGACTAGATCTAGCACAGATACGCAGTATTTT. The chain combines TRBV11-2 with TRBJ2-3, with a tentative D call TRBD2 (6 bases). The CDR3 sequence is 15 residues long. Germline assignment: CDR1 SGHAT and CDR2 FQNNGV. Trimming shortened V by 6 bases and J by 0 bases, and 13 bases separated the two germline ends.

V and J are TRBV3-1 (or the pseudogene TRBV3-2) and TRBJ1-2; D gene ambiguous. The CDR3 totals 15 residues. V was clipped by 4 bases and J by 4 bases, with 16 bases between them. The germline V gene has CDR1 LGHDT and CDR2 YNNKEL (reference sequence). This CDR3 reads CASSLTVSNSYGYTF. As DNA, the CDR3 is TGTGCCAGCAGCCTCACGGTCTCCAATTCCTATGGCTACACCTTC.

The V and J genes are TRBV29-1 and TRBJ1-1; D gene unclear. The ends were cut back, 3 bases at V and 8 bases at J, with 7 bases in the middle. Germline V lookup: CDR1 SQVTM, CDR2 ANQGSEA. CDR3 size: 10 residues. The CDR3 spells CSVEAEEAFF. CDR3 sequence (DNA): TGCAGCGTTGAGGCAGAAGAAGCTTTCTTT.

The rearrangement links TRBV28 to TRBJ2-7; 8 bases fit TRBD1. The J segment lost 2 bases and the V segment lost 5 bases, leaving 2 bases of the junction unmatched. CDR3 size: 13 residues. Germline assignment: CDR1 MDHEN and CDR2 SYDVKM. The CDR3 protein is CASSRDRTYEQYF. The CDR3 DNA sequence: TGTGCCAGCAGTAGGGACAGGACCTACGAGCAGTACTTC.

V and J are TRBV11-2 and TRBJ1-6; D is undetermined. CDR3 size: 15 residues. Germline V CDR1 and CDR2: SGHAT, FQNNGV. V was pared by 1 base and J by 10 bases, with 14 bases between. CDR3 nucleotides: TGTGCCAGCAGCTTAGTGGCGCGGCCTGGGTCACCCCTCCACTTT. This translates into CASSLVARPGSPLHF.

This chain links TRBV27 with TRBJ1-6; D uncertain. Germline V gene data show CDR1 as MNHEY and CDR2 as SMNVEV (reference sequence). The V gene lost 5 bases and the J gene lost 3 bases, with 8 bases spanning the gap. CDR3 length: 14 amino acids. In DNA, the CDR3 is TGTGCCAGCAGTAACAACCTCTATAATTCACCCCTCCACTTT. It codes for CASSNNLYNSPLHF.

The chain has TRBV28 and TRBJ1-1; 7 nucleotides line up with TRBD1. Germline V gene lookup returns CDR1 MDHEN and CDR2 SYDVKM. J lost 7 bases, V lost 6 bases, and 8 bases had no gene match. The CDR3 is 13 amino acids. The CDR3 DNA sequence: TGTGCCAGCAGCTCCCGGACAGGTATTGAAGCTTTCTTT. Translated, it gives CASSSRTGIEAFF.

The rearrangement links TRBV5-4 to TRBJ1-3; D gene uncertain. CDR1 and CDR2 (germline): SGHNT, YYREEE (reference sequence). This CDR3 region has 15 residues. Trimming shortened V by 0 bases and J by 1 base, and 8 bases separated the two germline ends. CDR3 coding DNA: TGTGCCAGCAGCTTGGACAGTTTATCTGGAAACACCATATATTTT. Amino acid sequence: CASSLDSLSGNTIYF.

The genes are TRBV28 and TRBJ2-7; D gene uncertain. Trimming removed 8 bases at V and 0 bases at J, with 17 bases between. The CDR3 length is 15 residues. Germline-derived CDR1 and CDR2 are MDHEN and SYDVKM. The CDR3 spells CASEDNGSSSYEQYF. CDR3 nucleotide sequence: TGTGCCAGCGAGGATAACGGCTCCTCCTCCTACGAGCAGTACTTC.

The J gene is TRBJ1-1, the V gene TRBV7-9; tentatively, D is TRBD1 (5 bases). The V end lost 1 base, the J end lost 6 bases, and 12 bases lay between the germline ends. The CDR3 contains 14 residues. CDR1 SEHNR and CDR2 FQNEAQ come from the germline V gene (reference sequence). Here the CDR3 DNA reads TGTGCCAGCAGCTTAGGCTTCAGGGCCGCTGAAGCTTTCTTT. Its translation: CASSLGFRAAEAFF.

V gene TRBV2 combines with J gene TRBJ2-1, with D maybe TRBD1 (5 bases). CDR1 and CDR2 (germline): SNHLY, FYNNEI. The germline V and J ends were trimmed by 4 bases and 9 bases, with 16 bases remaining between them. This CDR3 has 14 amino acids. In DNA form, the CDR3 reads TGTGCCAGCAGTGCTTTTGGGGCCAGCAGTGAGCAGTTCTTC. Translation: CASSAFGASSEQFF.

The chain links TRBV7-2 to TRBJ1-2; 10 nucleotides align to TRBD1. The length of the CDR3 is 18 residues. Germline V CDR1 and CDR2: SGHTA, FQGNSA. The V gene end was trimmed by 1 base and the J gene end by 5 bases; junction bases not matched to a gene: 13. CDR3 nucleotides: TGTGCCAGCAGCTTAGAGGTCGCCGGGACAGGGGCGATTTATGGCTACACCTTC. Amino acids: CASSLEVAGTGAIYGYTF.

This clone was counted between two and nine times. This chain joins TRBV7-3 and TRBJ1-1; the D gene is possibly TRBD1 (5 bases). Between the trimmed V and J ends, which lost 0 bases and 0 bases, there was a span of 5 bases. CDR1 and CDR2 from the germline V gene are SGHTA and FQGTGA. The CDR3 loop spans 14 amino acids. The CDR3 coding sequence is TGTGCCAGCAGCTTAACAGGGGTGAACACTGAAGCTTTCTTT. This gives the protein CASSLTGVNTEAFF.

This chain joins TRBV5-1 and TRBJ2-4; no definite D call. Germline CDR1 is SGHRS and CDR2 is YFSETQ. CDR3 length: 15 residues. V lost 4 bases, J lost 6 bases, and 17 bases lay in between. The CDR3 nucleotides read TGCGCCAGCAGCCCCACTATCGGTGGTGGAAACATTCAGTACTTC. Encoded protein: CASSPTIGGGNIQYF.

This chain connects TRBV5-4 to TRBJ2-2, with 10 bases matching TRBD1. Germline CDR1 and CDR2: SGHNT and YYREEE (reference sequence). CDR3 length equals 14 residues. V trimming: 5 bases; J trimming: 6 bases; junction bases outside the gene matches: 4. CDR3 nucleotide sequence: TGTGCCAGCAGACGGGACAGGGGATCCGGGGAGCTGTTTTTT. Protein sequence: CASRRDRGSGELFF.

This clone is a singleton in its sample. The V call is TRBV14, the J call TRBJ2-3; D possibly corresponds to TRBD2 (5 bases). In germline, CDR1 is SGHDN, CDR2 FVKESK. Trimming removed 4 bases at V and 6 bases at J, with 8 bases between. There are 12 residues in the CDR3. For the CDR3, the DNA is TGTGCCAGCAGCCTAGCGCGGGATACGCAGTATTTT. Protein: CASSLARDTQYF.

The genes are TRBV28 and TRBJ1-5; D is perhaps TRBD1 (5 bases). The CDR3 totals 17 residues. Germline V gene lookup returns CDR1 MDHEN and CDR2 SYDVKM. V lost 1 base and J 5 bases, leaving 18 bases between the germline ends. The CDR3 DNA reads as TGTGCCAGCAGTTTATTCCCGGGTCGGACACTTCATCAGCCCCAGCATTTT. Translation: CASSLFPGRTLHQPQHF. Filled out from reference TRBV28 and TRBJ1-5, the complete variable domain reads DVKVTQSSRYLVKRTGEKVFLECVQDMDHENMFWYRQDPGLGLRLIYFSYDVKMKEKGDIPEGYSVSREKKERFSLILESASTNQTSMYLCASSLFPGRTLHQPQHFGDGTRLSIL.